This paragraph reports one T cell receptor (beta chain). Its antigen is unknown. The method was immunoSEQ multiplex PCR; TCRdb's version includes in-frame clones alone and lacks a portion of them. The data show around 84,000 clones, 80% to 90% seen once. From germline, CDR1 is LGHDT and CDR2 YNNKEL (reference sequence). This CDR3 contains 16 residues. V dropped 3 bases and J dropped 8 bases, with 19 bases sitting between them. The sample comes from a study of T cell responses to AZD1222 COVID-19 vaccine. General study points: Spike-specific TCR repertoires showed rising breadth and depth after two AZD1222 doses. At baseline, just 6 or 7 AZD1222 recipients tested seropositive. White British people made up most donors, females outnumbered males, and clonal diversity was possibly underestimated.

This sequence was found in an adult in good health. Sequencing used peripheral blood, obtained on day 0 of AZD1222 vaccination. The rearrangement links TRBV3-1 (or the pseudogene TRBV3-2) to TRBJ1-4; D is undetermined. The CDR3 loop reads CASSHRAKGRREKLFF. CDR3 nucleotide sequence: TGTGCCAGCAGCCATCGGGCAAAGGGTCGGCGGGAAAAACTGTTTTTT.